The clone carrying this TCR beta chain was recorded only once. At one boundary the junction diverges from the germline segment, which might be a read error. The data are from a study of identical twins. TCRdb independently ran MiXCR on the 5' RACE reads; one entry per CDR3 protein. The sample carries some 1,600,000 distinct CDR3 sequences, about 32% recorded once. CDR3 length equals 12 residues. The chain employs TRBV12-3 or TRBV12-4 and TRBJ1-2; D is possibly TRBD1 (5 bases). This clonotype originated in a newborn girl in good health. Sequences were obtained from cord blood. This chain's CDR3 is CARSYSRDGYTF. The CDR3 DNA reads TGTGCCCGCAGCTACTCCCGGGACGGCTACACCTTC.